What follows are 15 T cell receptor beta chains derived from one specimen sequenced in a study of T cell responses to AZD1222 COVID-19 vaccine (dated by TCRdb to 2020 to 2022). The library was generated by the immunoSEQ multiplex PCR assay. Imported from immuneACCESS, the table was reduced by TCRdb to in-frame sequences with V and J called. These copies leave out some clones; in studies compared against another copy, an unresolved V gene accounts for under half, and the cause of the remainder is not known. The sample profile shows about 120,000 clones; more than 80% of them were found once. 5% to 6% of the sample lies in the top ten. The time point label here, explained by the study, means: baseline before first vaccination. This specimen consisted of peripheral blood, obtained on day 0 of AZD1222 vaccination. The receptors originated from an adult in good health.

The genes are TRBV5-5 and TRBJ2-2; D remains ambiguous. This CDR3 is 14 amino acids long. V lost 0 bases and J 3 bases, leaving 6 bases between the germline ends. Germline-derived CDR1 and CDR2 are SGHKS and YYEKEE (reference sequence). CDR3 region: CASSLGEYTGELFF. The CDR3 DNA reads TGTGCCAGCAGCTTGGGAGAGTACACCGGGGAGCTGTTTTTT.

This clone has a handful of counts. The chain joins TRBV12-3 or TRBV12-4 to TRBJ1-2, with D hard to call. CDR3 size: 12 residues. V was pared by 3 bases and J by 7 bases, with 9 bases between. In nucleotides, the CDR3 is TGTGCCAGCAGTTTCCGGTCAGGTGGCTACACCTTC. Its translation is CASSFRSGGYTF.

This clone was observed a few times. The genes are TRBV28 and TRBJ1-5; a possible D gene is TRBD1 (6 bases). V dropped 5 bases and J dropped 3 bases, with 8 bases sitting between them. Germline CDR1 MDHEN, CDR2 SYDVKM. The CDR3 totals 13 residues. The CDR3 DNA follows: TGTGCCAGCAGTCGGGACACCAATCAGCCCCAGCATTTT. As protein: CASSRDTNQPQHF.

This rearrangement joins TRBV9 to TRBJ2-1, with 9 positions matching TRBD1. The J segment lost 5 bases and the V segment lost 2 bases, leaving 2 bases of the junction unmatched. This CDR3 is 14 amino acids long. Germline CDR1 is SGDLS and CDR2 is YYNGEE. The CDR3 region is CASSVRTGDNEQFF. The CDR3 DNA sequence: TGTGCCAGCAGCGTTAGGACAGGGGACAATGAGCAGTTCTTC.

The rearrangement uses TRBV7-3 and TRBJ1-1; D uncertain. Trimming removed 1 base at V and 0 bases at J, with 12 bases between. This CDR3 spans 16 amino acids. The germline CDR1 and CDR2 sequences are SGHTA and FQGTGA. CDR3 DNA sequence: TGTGCCAGCAGCTTAAACCCGGGGAGGGTGAACACTGAAGCTTTCTTT. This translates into CASSLNPGRVNTEAFF.

Here the CDR3 reads CASQGIRWDYGYTF. In DNA form, the CDR3 reads TGTGCCAGTCAAGGAATCCGATGGGACTATGGCTACACCTTC. The chain links TRBV19 to TRBJ1-2; D not resolved. Germline V lookup: CDR1 LNHDA, CDR2 SQIVND (reference sequence). With 8 bases removed from V and 3 bases from J, the gap between germline ends came to 16 bases. The CDR3 spans 14 residues.

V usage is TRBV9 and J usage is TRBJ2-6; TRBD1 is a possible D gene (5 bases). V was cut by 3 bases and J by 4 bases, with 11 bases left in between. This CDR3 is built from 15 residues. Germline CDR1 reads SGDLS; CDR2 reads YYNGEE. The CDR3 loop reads CASSAQGAGANVLTF. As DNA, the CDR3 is TGTGCCAGCAGCGCCCAAGGGGCCGGGGCCAACGTCCTGACTTTC.

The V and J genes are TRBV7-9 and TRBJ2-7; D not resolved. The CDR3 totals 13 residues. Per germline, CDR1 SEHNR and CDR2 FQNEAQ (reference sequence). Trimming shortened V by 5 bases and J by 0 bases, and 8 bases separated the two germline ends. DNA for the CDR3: TGTGCCAGCAGCCCTAAGGGCTCCTACGAGCAGTACTTC. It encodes CASSPKGSYEQYF. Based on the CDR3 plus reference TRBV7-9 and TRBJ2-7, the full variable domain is DTGVSQNPRHKITKRGQNVTFRCDPISEHNRLYWYRQTLGQGPEFLTYFQNEAQLEKSRLLSDRFSAERPKGSFSTLEIQRTEQGDSAMYLCASSPKGSYEQYFGPGTRLTVT.

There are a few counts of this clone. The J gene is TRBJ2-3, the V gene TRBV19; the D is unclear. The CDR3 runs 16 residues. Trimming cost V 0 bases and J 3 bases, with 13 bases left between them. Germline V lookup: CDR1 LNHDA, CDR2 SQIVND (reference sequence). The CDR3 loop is CASSIDPILRTDTQYF. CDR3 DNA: TGTGCCAGTAGTATAGATCCGATACTGAGGACAGATACGCAGTATTTT.

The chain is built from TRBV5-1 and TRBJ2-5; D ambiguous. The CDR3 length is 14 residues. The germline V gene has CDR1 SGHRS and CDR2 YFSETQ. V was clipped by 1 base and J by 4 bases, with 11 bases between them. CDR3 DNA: TGCGCCAGCAGCTTGTTTGGGTACGGAGAGACCCAGTACTTC. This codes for CASSLFGYGETQYF.

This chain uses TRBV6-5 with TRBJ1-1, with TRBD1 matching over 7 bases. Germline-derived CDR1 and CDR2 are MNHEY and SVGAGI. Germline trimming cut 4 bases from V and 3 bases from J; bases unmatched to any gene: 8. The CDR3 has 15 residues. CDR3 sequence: CASSWGDSRDTEAFF. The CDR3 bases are TGTGCCAGCAGTTGGGGGGACAGTCGGGACACTGAAGCTTTCTTT.

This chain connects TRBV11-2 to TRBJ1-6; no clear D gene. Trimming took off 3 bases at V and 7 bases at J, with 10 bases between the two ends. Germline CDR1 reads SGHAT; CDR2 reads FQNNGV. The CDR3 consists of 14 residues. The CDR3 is CASSLAGSNSPLHF. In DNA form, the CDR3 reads TGTGCCAGCAGCTTGGCAGGCTCAAATTCACCCCTCCACTTT.

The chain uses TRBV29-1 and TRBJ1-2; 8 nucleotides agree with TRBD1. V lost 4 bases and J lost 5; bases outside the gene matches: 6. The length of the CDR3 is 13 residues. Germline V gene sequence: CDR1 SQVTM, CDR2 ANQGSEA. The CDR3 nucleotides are TGCAGCGTTGGTACAGGGGGAGGATATGGCTACACCTTC. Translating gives CSVGTGGGYGYTF.

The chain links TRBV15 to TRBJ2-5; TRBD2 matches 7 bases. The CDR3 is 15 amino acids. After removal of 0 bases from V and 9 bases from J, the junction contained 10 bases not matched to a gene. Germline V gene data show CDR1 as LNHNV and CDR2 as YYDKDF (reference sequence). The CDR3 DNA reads TGTGCCACCAGCAGAGAATCAGCGGGGAGCTTGGCCCAGTACTTC. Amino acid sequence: CATSRESAGSLAQYF.

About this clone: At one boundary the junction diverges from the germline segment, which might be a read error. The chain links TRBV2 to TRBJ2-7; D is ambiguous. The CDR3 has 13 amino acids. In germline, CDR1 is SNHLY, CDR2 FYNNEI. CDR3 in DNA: TGTGCTAGCAGGCACAAGAGTTTCTACGAGCAGTACTTC. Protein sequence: CASRHKSFYEQYF. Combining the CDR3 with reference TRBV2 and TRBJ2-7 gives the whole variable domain EPEVTQTPSHQVTQMGQEVILRCVPISNHLYFYWYRQILGQKVEFLVSFYNNEISEKSEIFDDQFSVERPDGSNFTLKIRSTKLEDSAMYFCASRHKSFYEQYFGPGTRLTVT.